The 11 T cell receptor beta chains below were found in one sample sequenced in a study of cytomegalovirus exposure and HLA in healthy donors. In the PCR, 60 Vbeta and 13 Jbeta primers were used. Repertoires were generated with immunoSEQ multiplex PCR, while TCRdb's copy carries only in-frame clones and drops some. The sample lists 130,000 to 150,000 clones, roughly 83% occurring once. What was sequenced was PBMCs. These receptors were taken from a female donor in good health and CMV-seronegative.

This clone appeared once. This rearrangement joins TRBV5-5 to TRBJ1-5; tentative D call: TRBD1 (6 bases). V was pared by 3 bases and J by 3 bases, with 10 bases between. The V gene's germline CDR1 is SGHKS and CDR2 YYEKEE (reference sequence). This CDR3 contains 14 residues. CDR3 in amino acids: CASSSGETNQPQHF. CDR3 nucleotide sequence: TGTGCCAGCAGCTCAGGGGAAACCAATCAGCCCCAGCATTTT.

The chain has TRBV30 and TRBJ2-1, with a weak D call TRBD2 (5 bases). V was shortened by 1 base and J by 7 bases, with 11 bases between the two germline ends. In germline, CDR1 is GTSNPN, CDR2 SVGIG (reference sequence). The CDR3 has 13 residues. DNA of the CDR3: TGTGCCTGGAGTGCCAGTCGGGGTAATGAGCAGTTCTTC. It is translated as CAWSASRGNEQFF.

The V call is TRBV15, the J call TRBJ2-7; D remains ambiguous. The CDR3 runs 13 residues. V lost 0 bases and J 7 bases, leaving 10 bases between the germline ends. The germline V gene encodes CDR1 LNHNV and CDR2 YYDKDF (reference sequence). DNA of the CDR3: TGTGCCACCAGCAGAGATCCCCCGAGTGAGCAGTACTTC. This sequence encodes CATSRDPPSEQYF.

Only a few counts were recorded for this clone. V gene TRBV7-8 combines with J gene TRBJ2-1; 7 nucleotides match TRBD2. The trim removed 1 base at V and 4 bases at J, leaving 10 bases unmatched. Germline V CDR1 and CDR2: SGHVS, FQNEAQ. The CDR3 length is 17 residues. This CDR3 is CASSLVFSGEGYNEQFF. Written as DNA, the CDR3 is TGTGCCAGCAGCTTAGTCTTTTCGGGGGAGGGGTACAATGAGCAGTTCTTC.

This sequence joins TRBV7-2 and TRBJ1-1; D not resolved. The germline V gene has CDR1 SGHTA and CDR2 FQGNSA. The CDR3 runs to 15 residues. Deletions cut 1 base from V and 0 bases from J, with 9 bases between. The CDR3 DNA reads as TGTGCCAGCAGCTTAGTCCGGGAGATGAACACTGAAGCTTTCTTT. It translates to CASSLVREMNTEAFF.

This chain connects TRBV6-6 to TRBJ1-1; possibly TRBD1 for D (5 bases). Trimming removed 7 bases at V and 4 bases at J, with 16 bases between. The CDR3 is made up of 14 amino acids. Per the germline V gene, CDR1 is MNHNY and CDR2 is SVGAGI (reference sequence). Here the CDR3 reads CASTPGLATTEAFF. The CDR3 nucleotides read TGTGCCAGCACTCCGGGACTGGCGACCACTGAAGCTTTCTTT.

The V gene is TRBV5-6, the J gene TRBJ2-7; 7 bases agree with TRBD1. V lost 5 bases, J lost 0 bases, and 8 bases stayed unmatched. CDR1 and CDR2 (germline): SGHDT, YYEEEE. CDR3 size: 15 residues. The CDR3 DNA reads TGTGCCAGCAGTCCAAGCGACAGGGCCTCCTACGAGCAGTACTTC. Amino acids: CASSPSDRASYEQYF.

The chain is built from TRBV27 and TRBJ1-5; D remains unclear. V lost 6 bases, J lost 4 bases, and 16 bases lay in between. CDR3 length: 15 amino acids. The germline gives CDR1 MNHEY, CDR2 SMNVEV (reference sequence). CDR3 loop: CASSPYVGSNQPQHF. DNA for the CDR3: TGTGCCAGCAGCCCTTATGTGGGGAGTAATCAGCCCCAGCATTTT.

This clone was recorded once. V usage is TRBV2 and J usage is TRBJ2-3; D is possibly TRBD1 (6 bases). The V gene's germline CDR1 is SNHLY and CDR2 FYNNEI. CDR3 size: 14 residues. V dropped 10 bases and J dropped 2 bases, with 16 bases sitting between them. DNA of the CDR3: TGTGCCATAAGGGGGTTTTTCGCCACAGATACGCAGTATTTT. As protein: CAIRGFFATDTQYF.

The table lists this clone with a count of one. The CDR3 DNA reads as TGTGCCAGCAGCGGACAGGGTACCTTGGGGGAGCAGTACTTC. It yields the protein CASSGQGTLGEQYF. V is TRBV11-3 and J is TRBJ2-7; 8 bases map to TRBD1. The CDR3 extends over 14 amino acids. V shed 5 bases, J shed 7 bases, and the junction held 10 bases outside the gene matches. Germline CDR1 and CDR2: SGHNT and YENEEA.

This sequence joins TRBV7-9 and TRBJ2-7; 10 nucleotides match TRBD2. Trimming took 5 bases from V and 0 from J; bases not matched to a gene: 7. This CDR3 comprises 16 residues. Germline loops: CDR1 SEHNR, CDR2 FQNEAQ (reference sequence). CDR3 in amino acids: CASSPPLAGPSYEQYF. In DNA form, the CDR3 reads TGTGCCAGCAGCCCTCCACTAGCGGGGCCCTCCTACGAGCAGTACTTC. Together with reference TRBV7-9 and TRBJ2-7, the CDR3 gives the full variable domain: DTGVSQNPRHKITKRGQNVTFRCDPISEHNRLYWYRQTLGQGPEFLTYFQNEAQLEKSRLLSDRFSAERPKGSFSTLEIQRTEQGDSAMYLCASSPPLAGPSYEQYFGPGTRLTVT.